This T cell receptor (beta chain) was profiled in a study of post-analysis software for immune sequencing data. The TCR beta cDNA libraries carried unique molecular identifiers. TCRdb re-called the PCR reads through MiXCR, storing one row per CDR3 protein. The table has some 890,000 distinct CDR3 sequences, about 53% seen once; the top ten hold 4% to 5.5%. The sequence was collected from a girl under 18 with multiple sclerosis. Sample: blood.

CDR3 nucleotides: TGTGCCAGCAGCTTAGGACAGGACCTAAACTATGGCTACACCTTC. Translating it yields CASSLGQDLNYGYTF. This rearrangement joins TRBV7-9 to TRBJ1-2; D perhaps matches TRBD1 (6 bases). This CDR3 comprises 15 residues. Germline lookup yields CDR1 SEHNR and CDR2 FQNEAQ (reference sequence). Between the trimmed V and J ends, which lost 1 base and 2 bases, there was a span of 11 bases.